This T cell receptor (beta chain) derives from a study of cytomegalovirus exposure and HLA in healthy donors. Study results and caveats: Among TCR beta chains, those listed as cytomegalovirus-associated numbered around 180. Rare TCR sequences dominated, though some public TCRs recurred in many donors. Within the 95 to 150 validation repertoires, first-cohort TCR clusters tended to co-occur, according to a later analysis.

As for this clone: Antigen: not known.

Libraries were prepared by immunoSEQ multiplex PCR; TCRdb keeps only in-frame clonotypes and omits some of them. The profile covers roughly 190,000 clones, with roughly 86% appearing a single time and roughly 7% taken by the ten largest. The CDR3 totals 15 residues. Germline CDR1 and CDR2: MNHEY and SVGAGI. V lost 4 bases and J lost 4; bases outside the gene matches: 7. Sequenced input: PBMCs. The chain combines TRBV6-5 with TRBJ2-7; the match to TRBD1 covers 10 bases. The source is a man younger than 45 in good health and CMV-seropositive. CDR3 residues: CASSSRQGAGYEQYF. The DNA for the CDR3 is TGTGCCAGCAGTTCCCGACAGGGGGCGGGATACGAGCAGTACTTC.